The clone carrying this T cell receptor (beta chain) was detected many times. Antigen unknown. Combining a sample-barcoded 5' primer with a J-beta primer mix, a second PCR ran for about 6 to 12 cycles. One entry per CDR3 protein results from TCRdb running MiXCR on the 5' RACE reads. Here the sample spans 1.5 million to 2 million distinct CDR3 sequences, around 50% being singletons. These data belong to a study of blood T cells in healthy people across ages. Germline V CDR1 and CDR2: SGHTA, FQGNSA. V was shortened by 7 bases and J by 4 bases, with 16 bases between the two germline ends. The CDR3 sequence is 14 residues long. Broader study findings: For the donors, CMV status was unknown and possibly confounded expanded clonotype changes. More naive CD4+ cells and higher diversity marked long-lived donors relative to aged donors. Estimated diversity across one million T cells was deemed an underestimate.

The receptor comes from a woman aged 40 to 50 in good health. The material sequenced was blood. The V call is TRBV7-2, the J call TRBJ2-5; tentatively, D is TRBD2 (5 bases). The DNA of the CDR3 is TGTGCCAGCAATCTCGGGGTGGCAGGAGAGACCCAGTACTTC. Its protein is CASNLGVAGETQYF.